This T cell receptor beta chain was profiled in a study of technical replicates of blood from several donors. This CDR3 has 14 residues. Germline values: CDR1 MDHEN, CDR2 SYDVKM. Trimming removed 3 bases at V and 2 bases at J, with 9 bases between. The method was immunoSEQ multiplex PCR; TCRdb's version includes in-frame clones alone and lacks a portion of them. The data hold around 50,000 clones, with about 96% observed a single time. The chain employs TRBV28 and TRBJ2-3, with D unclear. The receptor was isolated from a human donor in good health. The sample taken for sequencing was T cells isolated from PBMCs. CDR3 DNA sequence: TGTGCCAGCAGTTTGGGCCGGCTCACAGATACGCAGTATTTT. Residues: CASSLGRLTDTQYF.